The 8 T cell receptor beta chains listed next were all sequenced from one sample in a study of response to subunit inactivated influenza vaccine. MiXCR, run by TCRdb on the RT-PCR reads, gives a single entry per CDR3 protein. The data hold over 450,000 distinct CDR3 sequences, with roughly 13% observed a single time. The specimen was PBMCs from blood, collected 45 days after vaccination. The receptors were gathered from a man in his fifties or sixties who received an inactivated influenza vaccine.

The J gene is TRBJ2-1, the V gene TRBV4-3; 7 bases are a match to TRBD1. Germline V gives CDR1 LGHNA, CDR2 YSLEER. V lost 1 base to trimming and J lost 7 bases; unmatched junction nucleotides: 10. The CDR3 is made up of 16 amino acids. CDR3 DNA sequence: TGCGCCAGCAGCCAAGTTACAGGGGTAACGAGTAATGAGCAGTTCTTC. Residues: CASSQVTGVTSNEQFF.

Many counts were recorded for this clonotype. The chain joins TRBV5-5 to TRBJ2-1, with 9 bases lining up with TRBD1. The CDR3 loop spans 15 amino acids. Germline V gene lookup returns CDR1 SGHKS and CDR2 YYEKEE (reference sequence). V lost 3 bases, J lost 7 bases, and 8 bases stayed unmatched. The CDR3 bases are TGTGCCAGCAGCTCGGACAGGGGAACTAAAAATGAGCAGTTCTTC. This translates into CASSSDRGTKNEQFF.

This clonotype was seen only a few times. The rearrangement links TRBV15 to TRBJ2-3; D remains unclear. This CDR3 has 14 amino acids. Trimming took 5 bases from V and 2 from J, leaving 11 bases between them. Germline V gene data show CDR1 as LNHNV and CDR2 as YYDKDF (reference sequence). CDR3 amino acids: CATSDAATTDTQYF. For the CDR3, the DNA is TGTGCCACCAGCGACGCTGCCACCACAGATACGCAGTATTTT.

The rearrangement links TRBV15 to TRBJ2-1, with D possibly being TRBD2 (7 bases). V lost 0 bases and J lost 7, with 13 bases in between. The CDR3 has 15 residues. Per the germline V gene, CDR1 is LNHNV and CDR2 is YYDKDF (reference sequence). Here the CDR3 DNA reads TGTGCCACCAGCAGAGATCGTGCGGGGGCTAATGAGCAGTTCTTC. Protein product: CATSRDRAGANEQFF.

The table lists this clonotype with a few counts. The chain joins TRBV7-6 to TRBJ2-2, with 9 bases matching TRBD1. V lost 2 bases to trimming and J lost 4 bases; unmatched junction nucleotides: 14. Germline CDR1 SGHVS, CDR2 FNYEAQ. CDR3 size: 19 residues. The DNA of the CDR3 is TGTGCCAGCAGCTTACTAAGCTTTATAGGGACAGGGCGCACCGGGGAGCTGTTTTTT. As protein: CASSLLSFIGTGRTGELFF.

There are a few counts of this clonotype. The chain uses TRBV5-1 and TRBJ2-3, with D perhaps TRBD1 (6 bases). The CDR3 sequence is 17 residues long. The ends were cut back, 2 bases at V and 1 base at J, with 17 bases in the middle. Germline CDR1 and CDR2: SGHRS and YFSETQ. CDR3 sequence reads: CASSLGPTGTGTDTQYF. The CDR3 DNA sequence: TGCGCCAGCAGCTTAGGGCCAACAGGGACGGGCACAGATACGCAGTATTTT.

This clonotype has more than one count but fewer than ten. The rearrangement joins TRBV7-9 to TRBJ2-7, with a possible D match to TRBD1 (6 bases). CDR3 length equals 14 residues. In germline, CDR1 is SEHNR, CDR2 FQNEAQ (reference sequence). Trimming shortened V by 5 bases and J by 3 bases, and 14 bases separated the two germline ends. Here the CDR3 DNA reads TGTGCCAGCAGCCTAGGACAGAGCGTCTACGAGCAGTACTTC. Translated: CASSLGQSVYEQYF.

This chain connects TRBV2 to TRBJ1-4; the D is unclear. Germline V CDR1 and CDR2: SNHLY, FYNNEI. The V gene lost 3 bases and the J gene lost 0 bases, with 14 bases spanning the gap. CDR3 length: 17 amino acids. The CDR3 region is CASSEKRPRSTNEKLFF. DNA for the CDR3: TGTGCCAGCAGTGAGAAGCGCCCCAGGTCAACTAATGAAAAACTGTTTTTT.